The clone carrying this T cell receptor beta chain has only a few counts. Antigen specificity is unknown. V was shortened by 5 bases and J by 5 bases, with 23 bases between the two germline ends. The CDR3 contains 17 residues. CDR1 and CDR2 from the germline V gene are SGHTA and FQGTGA. The sample comes from a study of CD8 T cells in ankylosing spondylitis. Preparation of TCR beta libraries was done by quantitative 5'-RACE with molecular barcodes. TCRdb itself ran the 5' RACE reads through MiXCR, one entry per CDR3 protein. The sample carries around 230,000 distinct CDR3 sequences, around 7.8% recorded once. Study-wide results and caveats: Within matched ankylosing spondylitis synovial fluid, disease-linked clones were reportedly significantly enriched. Blood from ankylosing spondylitis patients appeared to carry a characteristic eight-variant TCR beta motif. Past studies reported some motif variants in reactive arthritis synovial fluid and blood.

The V gene is TRBV7-3, the J gene TRBJ2-3; D unresolved. This TCR came from a male donor with ankylosing spondylitis or in good health (not recorded which). The source material was blood, either unsorted or a sorted T cell fraction (not recorded which). CDR3 coding DNA: TGTGCCAGCAGCCCAAACCCCGGGCCAGTAAGGGAAGATACGCAGTATTTT. Translation gives CASSPNPGPVREDTQYF.